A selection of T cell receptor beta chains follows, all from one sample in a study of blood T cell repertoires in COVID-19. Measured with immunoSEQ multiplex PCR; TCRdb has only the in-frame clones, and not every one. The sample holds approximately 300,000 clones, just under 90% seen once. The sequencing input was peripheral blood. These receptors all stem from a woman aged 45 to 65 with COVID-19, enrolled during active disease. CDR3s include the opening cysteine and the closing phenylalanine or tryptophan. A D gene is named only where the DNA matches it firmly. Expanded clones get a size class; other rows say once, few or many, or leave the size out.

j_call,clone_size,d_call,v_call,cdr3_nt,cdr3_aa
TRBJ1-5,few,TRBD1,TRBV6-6,TGTGCCAGCAGAACAACAGGGGATGGGAGCAATCAGCCCCAGCATTTT,CASRTTGDGSNQPQHF
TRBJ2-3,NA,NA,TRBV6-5,TGTGCCAGCAGTCAGGGAGGTACGCAGTATTTT,CASSQGGTQYF
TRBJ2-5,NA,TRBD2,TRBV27,TGTGCCAGCAGTTTACCCAACTCACTAGCGGACCAGTACTTC,CASSLPNSLADQYF
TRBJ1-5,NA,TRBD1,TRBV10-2,TGCGCCAGCAGTGAAGGACAGGGCGGCAATCAGCCCCAGCATTTT,CASSEGQGGNQPQHF
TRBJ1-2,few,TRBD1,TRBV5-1,TGCGCCAGCAGCTATGGGACAGGACAAGGCTATGGCTACACCTTC,CASSYGTGQGYGYTF
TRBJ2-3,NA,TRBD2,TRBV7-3,TGTGCCAGCAGCTTATCACCGGGACTAGGCCAGACGCAGTATTTT,CASSLSPGLGQTQYF
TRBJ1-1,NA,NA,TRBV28,TGTGCCAGCAGTTTAATCCCTGCGACAGGCACTGAAGCTTTCTTT,CASSLIPATGTEAFF
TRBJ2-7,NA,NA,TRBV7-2,TGTGCCAGCAGTCAAGGCCGCGGCTCCAGCTCCTACGAGCAGTACTTC,CASSQGRGSSSYEQYF
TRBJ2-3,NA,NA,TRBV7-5,TGTGCCAGTTTGGGGAGCGCCGAATCTGGCGGGAGGCCGGATACGCAGTATTTT,CASLGSAESGGRPDTQYF
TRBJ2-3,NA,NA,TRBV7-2,TGTGCCACCAAGGTGACTGGCACAGATACGCAGTATTTT,CATKVTGTDTQYF
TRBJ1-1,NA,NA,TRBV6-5,TGTGCCAGCAGTTACAGCCTGGAGAAGGGGGGGGAAGCTTTCTTT,CASSYSLEKGGEAFF
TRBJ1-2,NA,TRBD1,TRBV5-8,TGTGCCAGCAGCTGGACCGGGACAGGGGCCTCCTACGGCTACACCTTC,CASSWTGTGASYGYTF
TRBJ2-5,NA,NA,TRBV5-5,TGTGCCAGCAGCCGTCCGACAGCTACCCAGTACTTC,CASSRPTATQYF
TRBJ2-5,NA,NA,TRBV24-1,TGTGCCACCAGTGATCCTCGGACTGGAGGGGAGACCCAGTACTTC,CATSDPRTGGETQYF
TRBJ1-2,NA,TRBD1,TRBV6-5,TGTGCCAGCCGGGACAGCCCAAACTATGGCTACACCTTC,CASRDSPNYGYTF
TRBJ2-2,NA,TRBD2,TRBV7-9,TGTGCCAGCAGCTTATCGGGACTAGCTAACACCGGGGAGCTGTTTTTT,CASSLSGLANTGELFF
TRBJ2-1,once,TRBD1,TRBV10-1,TGCGCCAGCAGTGACGGACAGGGTTACAATGAGCAGTTCTTC,CASSDGQGYNEQFF
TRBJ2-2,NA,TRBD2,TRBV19,TGTGCCAGTAGTATCGGTCTAGCGGGAGGCGGGGACACCGGGGAGCTGTTTTTT,CASSIGLAGGGDTGELFF
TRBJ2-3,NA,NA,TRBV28,TGTGCCAGCAGTTTACAGAGGAATACGCAGTATTTT,CASSLQRNTQYF
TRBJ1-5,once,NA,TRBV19,TGTGCCAGTTCTTGGGGGGGGAGCAATCAGCCCCAGCATTTT,CASSWGGSNQPQHF
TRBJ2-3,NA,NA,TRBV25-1,TGTGCCAGCAGTGAATGGGACGGGAGTGCTAGCACAGATACGCAGTATTTT,CASSEWDGSASTDTQYF
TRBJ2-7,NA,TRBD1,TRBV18,TGTGCCAGCTCACGCGGACAGGGATCAAGAGAGCAGTACTTC,CASSRGQGSREQYF
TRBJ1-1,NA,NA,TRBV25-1,TGTGCCAGCAGTGAAGAGGGCGGGAGCAGCATGAACACTGAAGCTTTCTTT,CASSEEGGSSMNTEAFF
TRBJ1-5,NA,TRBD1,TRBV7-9,TGTGCCAGCAGCTCGGACAGGGGGGCCAATCAGCCCCAGCATTTT,CASSSDRGANQPQHF
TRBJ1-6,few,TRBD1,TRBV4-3,TGCGCCAGACCTGTGGACAGGGGGAATTCACCCCTCCACTTT,CARPVDRGNSPLHF
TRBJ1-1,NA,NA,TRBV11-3,TGTGCCAGCAGCTTGGCGAACACTGAAGCTTTCTTT,CASSLANTEAFF
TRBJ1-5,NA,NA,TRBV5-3,TGTGCCAGATCCCGGTCTCACGGTCCAGGTTACAATCAGCCCCAGCATTTT,CARSRSHGPGYNQPQHF
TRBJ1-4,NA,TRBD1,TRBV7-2,TGTGCCAGCAGCTCTCGACAGGGGGCAGAAAAACTGTTTTTT,CASSSRQGAEKLFF
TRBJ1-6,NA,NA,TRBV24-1,TGTGCCACCAGGGACACCCATAATTCACCCCTCCACTTT,CATRDTHNSPLHF
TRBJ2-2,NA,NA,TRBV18,TGTGCCAGCTCACCGACTGGAGGACAGCGGACCGGGGAGCTGTTTTTT,CASSPTGGQRTGELFF
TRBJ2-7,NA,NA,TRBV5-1,TGCGCCAGCACGGCGAGGGAAGCGGCCTACGAGCAGTACTTC,CASTAREAAYEQYF
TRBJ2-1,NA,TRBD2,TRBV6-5,TGTGCCAGCAGGGGTAGCGGGCCCAATGAGCAGTTCTTC,CASRGSGPNEQFF
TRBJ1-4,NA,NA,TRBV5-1,TGCGCCAGCAGCAAGGACAGTACTTCAGAAAAACTGTTTTTT,CASSKDSTSEKLFF
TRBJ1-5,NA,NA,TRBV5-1,TGCGCCAGCAGCTTGGATACAGGGTATCAGCCCCAGCATTTT,CASSLDTGYQPQHF
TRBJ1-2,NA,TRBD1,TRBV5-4,TGTGCCAGCAGCTTGGGGGACAGATATGGCTACACCTTC,CASSLGDRYGYTF
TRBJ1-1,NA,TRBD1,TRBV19,TGTGCCAGTAGTACATGGACAGGGGGAAAAAACACTGAAGCTTTCTTT,CASSTWTGGKNTEAFF
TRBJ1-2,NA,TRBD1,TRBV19,TGTGCCAGTAGTAGGGACAGGTGGAGCACCTATGGCTACACCTTC,CASSRDRWSTYGYTF
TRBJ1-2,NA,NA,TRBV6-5,TGTGCCAGCAGGCGGGGCGTCGACTACTATGGCTACACCTTC,CASRRGVDYYGYTF
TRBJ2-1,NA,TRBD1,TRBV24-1,TGTGCCACCCACCGTGAGGGACAGGGTAGAGAGCAGTTCTTC,CATHREGQGREQFF
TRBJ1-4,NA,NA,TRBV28,TGTGCCAGCAGGCAGGGCCCCGGGACTAATGAAAAACTGTTTTTT,CASRQGPGTNEKLFF
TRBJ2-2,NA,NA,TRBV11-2,TGTGCCAGCAGCCCAAGGAGTGGCAGCGGGGAGCTGTTTTTT,CASSPRSGSGELFF
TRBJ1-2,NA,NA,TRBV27,TGTGCCAGCAGTTTTAGCGGAGGGATGGGGCTTAACTATGGCTACACCTTC,CASSFSGGMGLNYGYTF
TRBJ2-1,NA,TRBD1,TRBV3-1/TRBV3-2,TGTGCCAGCAGCCAACTTCTTCCCGGGACAGGGCCGTTGCAGTTCTTC,CASSQLLPGTGPLQFF
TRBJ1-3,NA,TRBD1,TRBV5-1,TGCGCCAGCAGCTTGGGTTCCGGGGACAGGATCGGAAACACCATATATTTT,CASSLGSGDRIGNTIYF
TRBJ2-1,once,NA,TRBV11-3,TGTGCCAGCAGCTTGGGACACCACCAGGACAATGAGCAGTTCTTC,CASSLGHHQDNEQFF
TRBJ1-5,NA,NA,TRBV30,TGTGCCTGGAGTGTTGGACCGGTGGGAGGTCAGCCCCAGCATTTT,CAWSVGPVGGQPQHF
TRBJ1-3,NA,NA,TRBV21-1,TGTGCCAGCAGCTGGGGAGGGAGTTGGACAGTCCCTGGAAACACCATATATTTT,CASSWGGSWTVPGNTIYF
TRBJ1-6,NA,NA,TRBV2,TGTGCCAGCAGCGCGAGTCAGGGAGGTAATTCACCCCTCCACTTT,CASSASQGGNSPLHF
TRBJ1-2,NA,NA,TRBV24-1,TGTGCCACCAGTGATGGCAGGGCCAACTATGGCTACACCTTC,CATSDGRANYGYTF
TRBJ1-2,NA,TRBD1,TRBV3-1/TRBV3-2,TGTGCCAGCAGCCAGTGGACAGGGCTGCGCACCTTC,CASSQWTGLRTF
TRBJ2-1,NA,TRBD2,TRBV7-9,TGTGCCAGCAGCCCTTTAGCGGGAGGGACATCGCAGTTCTTC,CASSPLAGGTSQFF
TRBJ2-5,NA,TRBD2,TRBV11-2,TGTGCCAGCAGCTTTCCTGCGGGAGTATTAGAGACCCAGTACTTC,CASSFPAGVLETQYF
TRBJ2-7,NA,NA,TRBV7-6,TGTGCCAGCAGCTTAGGTCTTGTCTACGAGCAGTACTTC,CASSLGLVYEQYF
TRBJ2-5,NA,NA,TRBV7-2,TGTGCCAGCAGCTCAGTCCAGGGAAGAGAGACCCAGTACTTC,CASSSVQGRETQYF
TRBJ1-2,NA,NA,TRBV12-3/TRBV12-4,TGTGCCAGCAGTTTAGGCTCCGCGAGAGGCTACACCTTC,CASSLGSARGYTF